Listed below are T cell receptor beta chains from one sample, sequenced in a study of CD8+CD57+ T cells in acquired aplastic anemia. TCRdb re-called the reads through MiXCR, storing one row per CDR3 protein. The table shows roughly 300,000 distinct CDR3 sequences, with 55% to 65% occurring only once. The sample consisted of sorted CD4+, CD8+, or CD8+CD57+ T cells (not recorded which) from PBMCs. Receptor source: a human donor with severe aplastic anemia or a healthy control (not recorded which). CDR3s include the opening cysteine and the closing phenylalanine or tryptophan. A D gene is named only where the DNA matches it firmly. Where a row states a size, it is once, few, many or the class of an expanded clone; other rows omit it.

16 | TRBJ1-2 | - | TRBV9 | - | CASSAQIGSPRGGYTF | TGTGCCAGCAGCGCTCAAATAGGGAGTCCCCGGGGTGGCTACACCTTC
15 | TRBJ2-1 | TRBD2 | TRBV6-1 | many | CASRSLAGWSVEQFF | TGTGCCAGCAGATCACTAGCGGGGTGGTCCGTCGAGCAGTTCTTC
14 | TRBJ1-2 | - | TRBV5-1 | - | CASSLIGAKHGYTF | TGCGCCAGCAGCTTAATCGGGGCCAAGCATGGCTACACCTTC
13 | TRBJ2-1 | - | TRBV4-3 | - | CASSQDAGLAQFF | TGCGCCAGCAGCCAAGATGCCGGGTTGGCGCAGTTCTTC
15 | TRBJ1-6 | - | TRBV11-2 | - | CASSQQGGGFVPLHF | TGTGCCAGCAGCCAGCAGGGAGGGGGTTTCGTACCCCTCCACTTT
16 | TRBJ1-1 | TRBD1 | TRBV12-3/TRBV12-4 | - | CASGLTRQGGNTEAFF | TGTGCTAGTGGTTTGACCCGACAGGGGGGGAACACTGAAGCTTTCTTT
15 | TRBJ2-3 | - | TRBV7-6 | - | CASSLGASDGDTQYF | TGTGCCAGCAGCTTAGGGGCTAGCGATGGAGATACGCAGTATTTT
15 | TRBJ2-1 | - | TRBV7-9 | - | CASTAALSIYNEQFF | TGTGCCAGCACTGCAGCATTATCTATCTACAATGAGCAGTTCTTC
15 | TRBJ2-3 | - | TRBV6-4 | few | CASSEGQGSTDTQYF | TGTGCCAGCAGTGAAGGGCAGGGTAGCACAGATACGCAGTATTTT
15 | TRBJ1-3 | - | TRBV11-2 | - | CASSPGTAGGNTIYF | TGTGCCAGCAGCCCCGGGACGGCGGGGGGAAACACCATATATTTT
15 | TRBJ1-1 | - | TRBV19 | - | CASSFRHDMNTEAFF | TGTGCCAGTAGTTTCCGACACGACATGAACACTGAAGCTTTCTTT
14 | TRBJ2-7 | - | TRBV12-5 | few | CASGQAIGVYEQYF | TGTGCTAGTGGACAGGCGATTGGAGTCTACGAGCAGTACTTC
12 | TRBJ2-1 | - | TRBV7-9 | - | CASTRDLGGQFF | TGTGCCAGCACCAGAGACCTAGGGGGGCAGTTCTTC
19 | TRBJ2-3 | TRBD2 | TRBV2 | - | CASSEGAGGPSTGTDTQYF | TGTGCCAGCAGTGAGGGGGCGGGAGGGCCCTCGACGGGGACAGATACGCAGTATTTT
15 | TRBJ2-2 | - | TRBV19 | - | CASSVGQVGTGELFF | TGTGCCAGTAGTGTGGGGCAGGTGGGGACCGGGGAGCTGTTTTTT
16 | TRBJ2-1 | TRBD2 | TRBV14 | few | CASSQVPGLVDNEQFF | TGTGCCAGCAGCCAAGTTCCTGGACTAGTTGACAATGAGCAGTTCTTC
14 | TRBJ2-1 | - | TRBV24-1 | few | CATSDHGPLGEQFF | TGTGCCACCAGTGACCATGGACCTCTGGGTGAGCAGTTCTTC
14 | TRBJ2-7 | - | TRBV10-1 | - | CASSEGLVGHEQYF | TGCGCCAGCAGTGAAGGTCTAGTAGGCCACGAGCAGTACTTC
14 | TRBJ2-5 | - | TRBV7-7 | - | CASSLASGPETQYF | TGTGCTAGCAGCTTAGCGTCAGGGCCGGAGACCCAGTACTTC
12 | TRBJ2-7 | - | TRBV20-1 | - | CSAGALGIEQYF | TGCAGTGCTGGGGCTTTGGGGATCGAGCAGTACTTC
11 | TRBJ1-2 | - | TRBV19 | - | CASSPSAGYTF | TGTGCCAGTAGCCCGAGCGCGGGCTACACCTTC
13 | TRBJ2-5 | - | TRBV5-1 | - | CASSFHPQETQYF | TGCGCCAGCAGCTTCCACCCGCAAGAGACCCAGTACTTC
12 | TRBJ1-1 | TRBD1 | TRBV20-1 | - | CSAREGATEAFF | TGCAGTGCCAGGGAGGGGGCCACTGAAGCTTTCTTT
15 | TRBJ1-1 | - | TRBV24-1 | few | CATSDLSFSYTEAFF | TGTGCCACCAGTGATCTCTCCTTTTCGTACACTGAAGCTTTCTTT
15 | TRBJ2-7 | - | TRBV19 | - | CASSMGQGLAREQYF | TGTGCCAGTAGTATGGGTCAGGGCCTAGCGCGCGAGCAGTACTTC
13 | TRBJ2-1 | TRBD1 | TRBV20-1 | once | CSARGDSSNEQFF | TGCAGTGCTAGAGGGGACAGCAGCAATGAGCAGTTCTTC
12 | TRBJ2-7 | TRBD2 | TRBV20-1 | - | CSARLAGGEQYF | TGCAGTGCCAGACTAGCGGGAGGTGAGCAGTACTTC
15 | TRBJ1-6 | - | TRBV5-6 | - | CASSRRHSYNSPLHF | TGTGCCAGCAGTCGGCGCCACTCCTATAATTCACCCCTCCACTTT
15 | TRBJ2-5 | - | TRBV3-1 | few | CASSQEGRIQETQYF | TGTGCCAGCAGCCAAGAGGGGCGGATCCAAGAGACCCAGTACTTC
15 | TRBJ1-5 | TRBD1 | TRBV19 | few | CASSTIDRGNQPQHF | TGTGCCAGTAGTACGATAGACAGGGGTAATCAGCCCCAGCATTTT
15 | TRBJ2-3 | - | TRBV10-1 | - | CASSPGRGGADTQYF | TGCGCCAGCAGTCCGGGCAGGGGGGGGGCAGATACGCAGTATTTT
13 | TRBJ1-1 | TRBD1 | TRBV20-1 | - | CSANGQGRSEAFF | TGCAGTGCAAACGGACAGGGGAGGTCCGAAGCTTTCTTT